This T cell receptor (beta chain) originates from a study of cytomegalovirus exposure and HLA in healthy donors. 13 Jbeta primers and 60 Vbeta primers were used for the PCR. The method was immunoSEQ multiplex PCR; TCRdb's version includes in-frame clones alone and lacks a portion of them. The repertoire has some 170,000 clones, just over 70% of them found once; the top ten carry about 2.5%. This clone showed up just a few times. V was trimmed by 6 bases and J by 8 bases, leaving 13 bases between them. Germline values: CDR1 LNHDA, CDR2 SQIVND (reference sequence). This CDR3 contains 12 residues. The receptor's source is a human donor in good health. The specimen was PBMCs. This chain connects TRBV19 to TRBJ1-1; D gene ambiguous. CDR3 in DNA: TGTGCCAGTAGCCCCGGGAGTCCCGAAGCTTTCTTT. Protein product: CASSPGSPEAFF. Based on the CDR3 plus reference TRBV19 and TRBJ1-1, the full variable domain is DGGITQSPKYLFRKEGQNVTLSCEQNLNHDAMYWYRQDPGQGLRLIYYSQIVNDFQKGDIAEGYSVSREKKESFPLTVTSAQKNPTAFYLCASSPGSPEAFFGQGTRLTVV.